Listed below are T cell receptor beta chains from one sample, sequenced in a study of T cell repertoires in cytomegalovirus infection. The antigens of these receptors remain unknown. One entry per CDR3 protein results from TCRdb running MiXCR on the reads. The sample lists 900,000 to 950,000 distinct CDR3 sequences, under 40% occurring once. This material consisted of cultured CD8+ T cells from PBMCs, taken from culture after CMV antigen stimulation. The receptor set was obtained from a human donor in good health (CMV status not recorded). Some clones in this sample may be carry-over from other donors' samples. CDR3s include the opening cysteine and the closing phenylalanine or tryptophan. Fields, in order: V gene, clone size, J gene, D gene, CDR3 DNA, CDR3 protein. D genes are given only for firm matches. Size is stated for part of the rows, as once, few or many counts, or as a class when the clone is expanded.

TRBV24-1	.	TRBJ2-1	TRBD2	TGTGCCACCAGTGATTTGAGGACGCGGGGGGATGAGCAGTTCTTC	CATSDLRTRGDEQFF
TRBV9	.	TRBJ1-1	.	TGTGCCAGCAGCGTAGGAGGTGGGAGGGTTGAAGCTTTCTTT	CASSVGGGRVEAFF
TRBV7-8	many	TRBJ1-6	TRBD1	TGTGCCAGCAGCCAGGGACAGGAGAATTCACCCCTCCACTTT	CASSQGQENSPLHF
TRBV7-8	many	TRBJ1-1	.	TGTGCCAGTTCATCCCCGGGACAGAACACTGAAGCTTTCTTT	CASSSPGQNTEAFF
TRBV20-1	.	TRBJ2-5	TRBD1	TGCAGTGCTAGAGATATTAGGACAGGGGAGACCCAGTACTTC	CSARDIRTGETQYF
TRBV7-9	.	TRBJ1-3	.	TGTGCCGGCAAAGGCGACAGGAAGAGCTCTGGAAACACCATATATTTT	CAGKGDRKSSGNTIYF
TRBV18	once	TRBJ1-1	.	TGTGCCAGCTCACCCCTAGACAGCGTAGATGACGCTTTCTTT	CASSPLDSVDDAFF
TRBV10-3	.	TRBJ1-2	TRBD1	TGTGCCATCAGGATACAGGGGTATGGCTACACCTTC	CAIRIQGYGYTF
TRBV7-3	once	TRBJ2-3	.	TGTGCCAGCAGCTTACGGAATGGCGGGGGCCTTCCTTATGGTACGCAGTATTTT	CASSLRNGGGLPYGTQYF
TRBV6-2/TRBV6-3	.	TRBJ2-3	TRBD2	TGTGCCAGCAGCCGACTAGCGGGGGGGCCCCCAGATACGCAGTATTTT	CASSRLAGGPPDTQYF
TRBV5-5	.	TRBJ2-1	TRBD1	TGTGCCAGCAGCCCCGGACAGGGGGCGGGTGAGCAGTTCTTC	CASSPGQGAGEQFF
TRBV18	.	TRBJ2-3	TRBD1	TGTGTCAGCTCGGAGAGCCGGGACAGCAGCACAGATACGCAGTATTTT	CVSSESRDSSTDTQYF
TRBV12-3/TRBV12-4	.	TRBJ1-5	TRBD1	TGTGCCAGCACCCTACGTCGGGGGGACAGACATTCCCAGCATTTT	CASTLRRGDRHSQHF
TRBV7-8	few	TRBJ2-5	.	TGTGCCAGCAGCTCGACAGGCGGTAAAGAGACCCAGTACTTC	CASSSTGGKETQYF